This is a list of T cell receptor beta chains from one sample in a study of CD8+ T cells in alopecia areata. Sequencing was performed with immunoSEQ multiplex PCR; in TCRdb, only in-frame clones are kept and a portion is missing. The table records approximately 29,000 clones, over 65% of them present only once. Material: NKG2D-low CD8+ T cells sorted from blood. The receptors derive from a human donor with alopecia areata. CDR3s include the opening cysteine and the closing phenylalanine or tryptophan. Each record gives: clone size, V gene, J gene, D gene, CDR3 DNA, CDR3 protein. The D gene is left open where the match is weak. Clone size appears in some rows only: once, few, many, or a class for an expanded clone.

clone size: NA
V gene: TRBV7-6
J gene: TRBJ2-2
D gene: NA
CDR3 DNA: TGTGCCAGCAGCTTAAGGGGCTCGGGCGGGGAGCTGTTTTTT
CDR3 protein: CASSLRGSGGELFF

clone size: few
V gene: TRBV19
J gene: TRBJ2-3
D gene: NA
CDR3 DNA: TGTGCCAGTAGTACGCCGTGGACTACCCACAGGGATACGCAGTATTTT
CDR3 protein: CASSTPWTTHRDTQYF

clone size: NA
V gene: TRBV29-1
J gene: TRBJ2-6
D gene: TRBD1
CDR3 DNA: TGCAGCGTAGGGCAGGGGGATGGGGCCAACGTCCTGACTTTC
CDR3 protein: CSVGQGDGANVLTF

clone size: NA
V gene: TRBV29-1
J gene: TRBJ2-5
D gene: NA
CDR3 DNA: TGCAGCGTTGTACAGGGTTTCCAAGAGACCCAGTACTTC
CDR3 protein: CSVVQGFQETQYF

clone size: NA
V gene: TRBV6-1
J gene: TRBJ2-5
D gene: NA
CDR3 DNA: TGTGCCAGCGGGGCGGAGCCCCAAGAGACCCAGTACTTC
CDR3 protein: CASGAEPQETQYF

clone size: NA
V gene: TRBV29-1
J gene: TRBJ1-2
D gene: NA
CDR3 DNA: TGCAGCGTTGAAGATATTAGGCACAGTGAAACCAATGGCTACACCTTC
CDR3 protein: CSVEDIRHSETNGYTF

clone size: NA
V gene: TRBV6-4
J gene: TRBJ2-1
D gene: TRBD2
CDR3 DNA: TGTGCCAGCAGTGAGGGTGGCGGGGGAGATTACAATGAGCAGTTCTTC
CDR3 protein: CASSEGGGGDYNEQFF

clone size: once
V gene: TRBV7-9
J gene: TRBJ2-1
D gene: TRBD1
CDR3 DNA: TGTGCCAGCAGCTTTGACAGGGGGAATGAGCAGTTCTTC
CDR3 protein: CASSFDRGNEQFF

clone size: NA
V gene: TRBV28
J gene: TRBJ2-5
D gene: NA
CDR3 DNA: TGTGCCAGCAGCTCCCGGTACAGCCAAGAGACCCAGTACTTC
CDR3 protein: CASSSRYSQETQYF

clone size: once
V gene: TRBV5-1
J gene: TRBJ2-3
D gene: NA
CDR3 DNA: TGCGCCAGCAGCCCCGGACAAAAACTAAGGATTGGCACAGATACGCAGTATTTT
CDR3 protein: CASSPGQKLRIGTDTQYF

clone size: NA
V gene: TRBV7-7
J gene: TRBJ2-3
D gene: NA
CDR3 DNA: TGTGCCAGCAGCTCCGGGACGGCAAACACAGATACGCAGTATTTT
CDR3 protein: CASSSGTANTDTQYF

clone size: NA
V gene: TRBV27
J gene: TRBJ2-1
D gene: TRBD2
CDR3 DNA: TGTGCCAGCAGTTCTGGGGGGGCCTACAATGAGCAGTTCTTC
CDR3 protein: CASSSGGAYNEQFF

clone size: NA
V gene: TRBV2
J gene: TRBJ2-7
D gene: NA
CDR3 DNA: TGTGCCAGCAGTGAAGCGACAGGACCCTACGAGCAGTACTTC
CDR3 protein: CASSEATGPYEQYF

clone size: NA
V gene: TRBV7-6
J gene: TRBJ2-1
D gene: NA
CDR3 DNA: TGTGCCAGCAGCCCCACATTGGAGGGAGTGCACAATGAGCAGTTCTTC
CDR3 protein: CASSPTLEGVHNEQFF

clone size: NA
V gene: TRBV14
J gene: TRBJ2-5
D gene: NA
CDR3 DNA: TGTGCCAGCAGCCTTACTTTTTCCGGGGCCCAGTACTTC
CDR3 protein: CASSLTFSGAQYF

clone size: NA
V gene: TRBV6-6
J gene: TRBJ2-1
D gene: TRBD2
CDR3 DNA: TGTGCCAGCAGTGGGGAGGGCCACGGTGAGCAGTTCTTC
CDR3 protein: CASSGEGHGEQFF

clone size: NA
V gene: TRBV18
J gene: TRBJ2-3
D gene: NA
CDR3 DNA: TGTGCCAGCTCACCCGCCACAGGGACAGATACGCAGTATTTT
CDR3 protein: CASSPATGTDTQYF

clone size: NA
V gene: TRBV19
J gene: TRBJ2-2
D gene: TRBD1
CDR3 DNA: TGTGCCAGTAGTCTGAAGGGACAGCTGAACACCGGGGAGCTGTTTTTT
CDR3 protein: CASSLKGQLNTGELFF

clone size: NA
V gene: TRBV10-1
J gene: TRBJ1-1
D gene: NA
CDR3 DNA: TGCGCCAGCAGCAGAGGGCCGGAGTACACTGAAGCTTTCTTT
CDR3 protein: CASSRGPEYTEAFF

clone size: NA
V gene: TRBV29-1
J gene: TRBJ2-1
D gene: NA
CDR3 DNA: TGCAGCGTTCATGTGGGGCCGGGTGAGCAGTTCTTC
CDR3 protein: CSVHVGPGEQFF

clone size: once
V gene: TRBV28
J gene: TRBJ1-1
D gene: TRBD1
CDR3 DNA: TGTGCCAGCAGTCTATTCTCTGACAGGGGGCTAGGGACTGAAGCTTTCTTT
CDR3 protein: CASSLFSDRGLGTEAFF

clone size: few
V gene: TRBV23-1
J gene: TRBJ1-5
D gene: NA
CDR3 DNA: TGCGCCAGCAGTCTGAGGGTGGGCCATCAGCCCCAGCATTTT
CDR3 protein: CASSLRVGHQPQHF

clone size: NA
V gene: TRBV4-1
J gene: TRBJ1-1
D gene: NA
CDR3 DNA: TGCGCCAGCAGCGGATGGAACACTGAAGCTTTCTTT
CDR3 protein: CASSGWNTEAFF

clone size: NA
V gene: TRBV11-2
J gene: TRBJ2-5
D gene: TRBD2
CDR3 DNA: TGTGCCAGCAGCCCAGCAGGGACTAGTAAAGAGACCCAGTACTTC
CDR3 protein: CASSPAGTSKETQYF

clone size: once
V gene: TRBV4-2
J gene: TRBJ2-5
D gene: NA
CDR3 DNA: TGTGCCAGCAGCCAAGATGCGGGCCAAGAGACCCAGTACTTC
CDR3 protein: CASSQDAGQETQYF

clone size: NA
V gene: TRBV10-3
J gene: TRBJ2-7
D gene: TRBD1
CDR3 DNA: TGTGCCATCAGTGGATCGACAGGGGACTACGAGCAGTACTTC
CDR3 protein: CAISGSTGDYEQYF

clone size: NA
V gene: TRBV4-3
J gene: TRBJ2-7
D gene: NA
CDR3 DNA: TGCGCCAGCAGCCAAGAACGCCGGGGAGGATGGGACGAGCAGTACTTC
CDR3 protein: CASSQERRGGWDEQYF

clone size: NA
V gene: TRBV29-1
J gene: TRBJ1-1
D gene: NA
CDR3 DNA: TGCAGCGCGCAGAACACTGAAGCTTTCTTT
CDR3 protein: CSAQNTEAFF

clone size: NA
V gene: TRBV27
J gene: TRBJ1-2
D gene: NA
CDR3 DNA: TGTGCCAGCAGTTTCGGGGGACCCAACTATGGCTACACCTTC
CDR3 protein: CASSFGGPNYGYTF

clone size: NA
V gene: TRBV7-3
J gene: TRBJ2-1
D gene: TRBD2
CDR3 DNA: TGTGCCAGCAGCCCTACTAGCGGGGAATCCTACAATGAGCAGTTCTTC
CDR3 protein: CASSPTSGESYNEQFF

clone size: NA
V gene: TRBV19
J gene: TRBJ2-7
D gene: NA
CDR3 DNA: TGTGCCAGTAGCCACACGACAGGCTCCTACGAGCAGTACTTC
CDR3 protein: CASSHTTGSYEQYF

clone size: NA
V gene: TRBV27
J gene: TRBJ2-7
D gene: NA
CDR3 DNA: TGTGCCAGCAGACCTACCGGGTCGCCCTACGAGCAGTACTTC
CDR3 protein: CASRPTGSPYEQYF

clone size: NA
V gene: TRBV7-9
J gene: TRBJ2-6
D gene: NA
CDR3 DNA: TGCGCCAGCAGCCAAGATGTTCCGACCGGGGCCAACGTCCTGACTTTC
CDR3 protein: CASSQDVPTGANVLTF

clone size: NA
V gene: TRBV5-4
J gene: TRBJ2-1
D gene: NA
CDR3 DNA: TGTGCCAGCAGCAGCGGCCCTGGACAGTATACTTACAATGAGCAGTTCTTC
CDR3 protein: CASSSGPGQYTYNEQFF

clone size: NA
V gene: TRBV7-7
J gene: TRBJ2-3
D gene: NA
CDR3 DNA: TGTGCCAGCAGCTTAATGAGCCTGGATACGCAGTATTTT
CDR3 protein: CASSLMSLDTQYF

clone size: NA
V gene: TRBV7-6
J gene: TRBJ2-1
D gene: NA
CDR3 DNA: TGTGCCAGCAGCTTAGTAGGGGGAGAGCAGTTCTTC
CDR3 protein: CASSLVGGEQFF

clone size: NA
V gene: TRBV29-1
J gene: TRBJ2-7
D gene: TRBD1
CDR3 DNA: TGCAGCGTACGACAGGGAGATGTCGAGCAGTACTTC
CDR3 protein: CSVRQGDVEQYF

clone size: few
V gene: TRBV29-1
J gene: TRBJ1-1
D gene: TRBD1
CDR3 DNA: TGCAGCGTTCCCTACAGGGGGCGGGGCACTGAAGCTTTCTTT
CDR3 protein: CSVPYRGRGTEAFF

clone size: NA
V gene: TRBV4-3
J gene: TRBJ2-3
D gene: NA
CDR3 DNA: TGCGCCAGCAGCCAAGATACAGGGTCATCGTCAGATACGCAGTATTTT
CDR3 protein: CASSQDTGSSSDTQYF

clone size: NA
V gene: TRBV14
J gene: TRBJ2-5
D gene: NA
CDR3 DNA: TGTGCCAGCAGCCGAGGAGAGAGAGGGCTTACTCAAGAGACCCAGTACTTC
CDR3 protein: CASSRGERGLTQETQYF

clone size: NA
V gene: TRBV27
J gene: TRBJ1-5
D gene: NA
CDR3 DNA: TGTGCCAGCAGTTTGTACGGAAATAGCAATCAGCCCCAGCATTTT
CDR3 protein: CASSLYGNSNQPQHF

clone size: NA
V gene: TRBV29-1
J gene: TRBJ2-2
D gene: NA
CDR3 DNA: TGCAGCGTTGAACAAGACTTTAACACCGGGGAGCTGTTTTTT
CDR3 protein: CSVEQDFNTGELFF

clone size: NA
V gene: TRBV12-5
J gene: TRBJ2-1
D gene: NA
CDR3 DNA: TGTGCTAGTGGTTTCTCTGAGCGTCCAAATGAGCAGTTCTTC
CDR3 protein: CASGFSERPNEQFF

clone size: NA
V gene: TRBV19
J gene: TRBJ2-1
D gene: NA
CDR3 DNA: TGTGCCAGTAGTAGCCTCCACACCAGGGGTGAGCAGTTCTTC
CDR3 protein: CASSSLHTRGEQFF

clone size: once
V gene: TRBV5-1
J gene: TRBJ1-2
D gene: NA
CDR3 DNA: TGCGCCAGCAGCTTGAATTCACCGGATTCTGGGTATGATGGCTACACCTTC
CDR3 protein: CASSLNSPDSGYDGYTF

clone size: NA
V gene: TRBV29-1
J gene: TRBJ2-1
D gene: NA
CDR3 DNA: TGCAGCGTTGAACAAAAACTAGCATACAATGAGCAGTTCTTC
CDR3 protein: CSVEQKLAYNEQFF

clone size: once
V gene: TRBV4-3
J gene: TRBJ2-7
D gene: TRBD1
CDR3 DNA: TGCGCCAGCAGCCCCGACAGGGGCCCGTACGAGCAGTACTTC
CDR3 protein: CASSPDRGPYEQYF

clone size: NA
V gene: TRBV7-8
J gene: TRBJ1-1
D gene: NA
CDR3 DNA: TGTGCCAGCAGCTTATATGGGAGGGGTGAAGCTTTCTTT
CDR3 protein: CASSLYGRGEAFF

clone size: NA
V gene: TRBV30
J gene: TRBJ2-2
D gene: TRBD2
CDR3 DNA: TGTGCCTGGAGTTTACTAAAATGGGAGGGCGGGGAGCTGTTTTTT
CDR3 protein: CAWSLLKWEGGELFF

clone size: NA
V gene: TRBV13
J gene: TRBJ2-7
D gene: NA
CDR3 DNA: TGTGCCAGCAGCAACCCTATAGGGGAAACCAACGAGCAGTACTTC
CDR3 protein: CASSNPIGETNEQYF

clone size: once
V gene: TRBV2
J gene: TRBJ2-1
D gene: NA
CDR3 DNA: TGTGCCAGCAGCGCCACTGAGCAGTTCTTC
CDR3 protein: CASSATEQFF

clone size: NA
V gene: TRBV2
J gene: TRBJ2-5
D gene: NA
CDR3 DNA: TGTGCCAGCAGTGATGGCGGGGGCCGACAAGAGACCCAGTACTTC
CDR3 protein: CASSDGGGRQETQYF

clone size: NA
V gene: TRBV5-6
J gene: TRBJ2-1
D gene: NA
CDR3 DNA: TGTGCCAGCAGCTTGTCGTGGGAGACTTACAATGAGCAGTTCTTC
CDR3 protein: CASSLSWETYNEQFF

clone size: NA
V gene: TRBV6-5
J gene: TRBJ2-3
D gene: TRBD1
CDR3 DNA: TGTGCCAGCAGTTACTGGACAGGTAGCACAGATACGCAGTATTTT
CDR3 protein: CASSYWTGSTDTQYF

clone size: NA
V gene: TRBV5-6
J gene: TRBJ1-1
D gene: NA
CDR3 DNA: TGTGCCAGCAGCTTGGGGGTCACTGAAGCTTTCTTT
CDR3 protein: CASSLGVTEAFF

clone size: NA
V gene: TRBV5-4
J gene: TRBJ2-5
D gene: TRBD2
CDR3 DNA: TGTGCCAGCAGCTACGGACTAGCGGGGGGGTTACAAGAGACCCAGTACTTC
CDR3 protein: CASSYGLAGGLQETQYF

clone size: NA
V gene: TRBV29-1
J gene: TRBJ2-7
D gene: NA
CDR3 DNA: TGCAGCGTAAACAGGGAAAACTCCTACGAGCAGTACTTC
CDR3 protein: CSVNRENSYEQYF

clone size: NA
V gene: TRBV5-4
J gene: TRBJ1-2
D gene: TRBD1
CDR3 DNA: TGTGCCAGCAGCTCATTTAACGAACAGGGGTTCCGCTATGGCTACACCTTC
CDR3 protein: CASSSFNEQGFRYGYTF

clone size: NA
V gene: TRBV14
J gene: TRBJ2-5
D gene: TRBD1
CDR3 DNA: TGTGCCAGCAGCCAAGATCTTGGACAGGAGGTGACCCAGTACTTC
CDR3 protein: CASSQDLGQEVTQYF

clone size: NA
V gene: TRBV29-1
J gene: TRBJ2-2
D gene: NA
CDR3 DNA: TGCAGCGTTGTCGGAGGCACCGGGGAGCTGTTTTTT
CDR3 protein: CSVVGGTGELFF